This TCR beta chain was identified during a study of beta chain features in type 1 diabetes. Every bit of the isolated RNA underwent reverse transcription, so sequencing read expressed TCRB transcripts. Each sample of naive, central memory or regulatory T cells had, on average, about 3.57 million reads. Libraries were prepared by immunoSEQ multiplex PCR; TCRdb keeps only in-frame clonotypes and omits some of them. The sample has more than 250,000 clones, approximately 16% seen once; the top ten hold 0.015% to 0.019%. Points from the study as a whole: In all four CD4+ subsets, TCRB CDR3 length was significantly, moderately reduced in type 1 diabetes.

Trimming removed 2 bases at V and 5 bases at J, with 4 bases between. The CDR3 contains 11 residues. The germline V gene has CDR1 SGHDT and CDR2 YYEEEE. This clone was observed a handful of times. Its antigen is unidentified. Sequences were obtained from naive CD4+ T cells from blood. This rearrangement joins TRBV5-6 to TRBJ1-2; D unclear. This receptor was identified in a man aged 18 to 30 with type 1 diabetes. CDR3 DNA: TGTGCCAGCAGCTTAGAGTATGGCTACACCTTC. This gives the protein CASSLEYGYTF.